A single sample is the source of the 9 T cell receptor beta chains below, sequenced in a study of blood T cell repertoires in COVID-19. Using immunoSEQ multiplex PCR, the repertoire was profiled, and TCRdb retains in-frame clones only, with some absent. The table records some 250,000 clones, 80% to 90% of them present only once. The sequenced material came from PBMCs or T cells enriched from blood (not recorded which). These receptors were obtained from a woman aged 45-65 years who had recovered from COVID-19.

This clone came up a few times. CDR3 region: CASSLMGQGGGEQFF. As DNA, the CDR3 is TGTGCCAGCAGCTTAATGGGACAGGGAGGGGGTGAGCAGTTCTTC. V gene TRBV7-3 combines with J gene TRBJ2-1, with TRBD1 identical over 9 bases. V gave up 1 base and J gave up 9 bases; unmatched junction bases: 7. Germline-derived CDR1 and CDR2 are SGHTA and FQGTGA. This CDR3 has 15 amino acids.

V is TRBV14 and J is TRBJ2-2; 12 nucleotides agree with TRBD2. The CDR3 is 15 amino acids. CDR1 and CDR2 from the germline V gene are SGHDN and FVKESK. V lost 8 bases, J lost 6 bases, and 7 bases stayed unmatched. CDR3 nucleotides: TGTGCCAGCGGACTAGCGGGGAGTGTGTCCGGGGAGCTGTTTTTT. Translation: CASGLAGSVSGELFF.

This chain uses TRBV11-2 with TRBJ1-5, with D possibly TRBD1 on 5 matching bases. The germline V gene has CDR1 SGHAT and CDR2 FQNNGV. V was cut by 1 base and J by 0 bases, with 10 bases left in between. There are 16 residues in the CDR3. The CDR3 nucleotides are TGTGCCAGCAGCTTAGGGCGGGGGTATAGCAATCAGCCCCAGCATTTT. It is translated as CASSLGRGYSNQPQHF. The whole variable domain, remainder taken from reference TRBV11-2 and TRBJ1-5, is EAGVAQSPRYKIIEKRQSVAFWCNPISGHATLYWYQQILGQGPKLLIQFQNNGVVDDSQLPKDRFSAERLKGVDSTLKIQPAKLEDSAVYLCASSLGRGYSNQPQHFGDGTRLSIL.

This chain links TRBV10-2 with TRBJ2-7, with TRBD1 identical over 9 bases. The V gene's germline CDR1 is WSHSY and CDR2 SAAADI. This CDR3 has 13 amino acids. The junction had 7 bases not matched to a gene; V was cut back by 10 bases and J by 3 bases. The CDR3 is CATTPGQGYEQYF. The CDR3 DNA reads TGCGCCACCACCCCGGGACAGGGCTACGAGCAGTACTTC.

The rearrangement uses TRBV5-1 and TRBJ1-4, with D tentatively TRBD1 (5 bases). CDR1 and CDR2 (germline): SGHRS, YFSETQ. Trimming shortened V by 4 bases and J by 3 bases, and 13 bases separated the two germline ends. CDR3 size: 15 residues. DNA of the CDR3: TGCGCCAGCAGCCCCGGGGGAAGCCCTAATGAAAAACTGTTTTTT. It codes for CASSPGGSPNEKLFF.

The chain is built from TRBV2 and TRBJ1-5; D might be TRBD1 (5 bases). Germline CDR1 reads SNHLY; CDR2 reads FYNNEI. This CDR3 comprises 13 residues. Trimming took 7 bases from V and 4 from J, leaving 11 bases between them. The CDR3 bases are TGTGCCAGCAAAGGGACTGGGAATCAGCCCCAGCATTTT. Translation gives CASKGTGNQPQHF.

The chain joins TRBV24-1 to TRBJ2-2, with D possibly being TRBD1 (6 bases). Germline V gene sequence: CDR1 KGHDR, CDR2 SFDVKD. Trimming left V 1 base short and J 0 bases short, with 14 bases between. This CDR3 is 18 amino acids long. The CDR3, as DNA: TGTGCCACCAGTGATTTAGGGCGCGGACAGTCGAACACCGGGGAGCTGTTTTTT. It yields the protein CATSDLGRGQSNTGELFF.

V usage is TRBV15 and J usage is TRBJ1-1, with TRBD1 matching over 8 bases. The germline gives CDR1 LNHNV, CDR2 YYDKDF (reference sequence). J gave up 12 bases and V 0 bases, and 12 bases lay outside the gene matches. This CDR3 comprises 15 residues. The CDR3 loop reads CATSREWSRGHLTFF. For the CDR3, the DNA is TGTGCCACCAGCAGAGAATGGTCCAGGGGGCATTTGACTTTCTTT.

This chain connects TRBV19 to TRBJ2-1; possible D gene TRBD1, 5 bases. Looked up from germline, CDR1 is LNHDA and CDR2 is SQIVND (reference sequence). The CDR3 covers 16 residues. V lost 1 base and J lost 1, with 11 bases in between. The CDR3 nucleotides read TGTGCCAGTAGTATAGCAGGGTCTATATCCTACAATGAGCAGTTCTTC. Translated, it gives CASSIAGSISYNEQFF.